This TCR beta chain comes out of a study of beta chain features in type 1 diabetes. This clone was counted ten times or more. The whole isolated RNA underwent reverse transcription, so sequencing captured expressed TCRB transcripts. Using immunoSEQ multiplex PCR, the repertoire was profiled, and TCRdb retains in-frame clones only, with some absent. The data show around 300,000 clones, around 7.3% seen once. V lost 8 bases to trimming and J lost 5 bases; unmatched junction nucleotides: 7. From germline, CDR1 is SGHTA and CDR2 FQGNSA. This CDR3 has 13 residues. The clonotype was recovered from a woman between 18 and 29 years old in good health. Source material: central memory CD4+ T cells from blood. This chain links TRBV7-2 with TRBJ1-1; 8 bases agree with TRBD1. CDR3 coding DNA: TGTGCCAGCCGGCAGGGGGCGTGGACTGAAGCTTTCTTT. Protein product: CASRQGAWTEAFF.